This TCR beta chain emerged from a study of spatial heterogeneity in lung cancer. General study findings and limits: Tumoral mutation counts were tracked by counts of expanded intratumoral alpha and beta TCRs.

CDR3 length equals 14 residues. Looked up from germline, CDR1 is KGHSH and CDR2 is LQKENI. Trimming cost V 2 bases and J 7 bases, with 12 bases left between them. Time point described: sample taken at primary tumor resection. Unsorted whole RNA samples from tumor, nontumor lung or frozen PBMC were sequenced. One entry per CDR3 protein, called by TCRdb with MiXCR from the 5' RACE reads. The sample holds 15,000 to 20,000 distinct CDR3 sequences, about 6.3% seen once. Of note for this clonotype: Its matching antigen is unknown. This beta chain was picked up by a library intended for alpha chains and is off target, so its count carries little meaning.

The V call is TRBV18, the J call TRBJ1-5, with D possibly being TRBD1 (6 bases). The specimen was lung tumor tissue, collected at surgery. The receptor was isolated from a male donor with early-stage non-small cell lung cancer. CDR3 in DNA: TGTGCCAGCTCACCAGGCGGGGGCTGGCAGCCCCAGCATTTT. This codes for CASSPGGGWQPQHF.